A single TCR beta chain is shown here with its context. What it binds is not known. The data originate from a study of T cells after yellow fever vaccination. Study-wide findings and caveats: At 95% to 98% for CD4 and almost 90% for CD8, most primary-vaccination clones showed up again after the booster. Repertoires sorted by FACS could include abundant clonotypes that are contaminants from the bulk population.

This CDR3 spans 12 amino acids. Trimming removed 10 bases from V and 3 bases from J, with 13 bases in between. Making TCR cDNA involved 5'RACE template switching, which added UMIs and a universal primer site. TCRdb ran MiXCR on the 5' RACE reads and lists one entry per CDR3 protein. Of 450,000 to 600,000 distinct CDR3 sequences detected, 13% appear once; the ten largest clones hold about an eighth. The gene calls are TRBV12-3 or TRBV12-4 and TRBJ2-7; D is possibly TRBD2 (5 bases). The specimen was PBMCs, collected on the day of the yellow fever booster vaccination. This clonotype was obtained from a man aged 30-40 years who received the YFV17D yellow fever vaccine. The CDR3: CATGQRYYEQYF. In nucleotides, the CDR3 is TGTGCCACCGGCCAGCGGTACTACGAGCAGTACTTC.